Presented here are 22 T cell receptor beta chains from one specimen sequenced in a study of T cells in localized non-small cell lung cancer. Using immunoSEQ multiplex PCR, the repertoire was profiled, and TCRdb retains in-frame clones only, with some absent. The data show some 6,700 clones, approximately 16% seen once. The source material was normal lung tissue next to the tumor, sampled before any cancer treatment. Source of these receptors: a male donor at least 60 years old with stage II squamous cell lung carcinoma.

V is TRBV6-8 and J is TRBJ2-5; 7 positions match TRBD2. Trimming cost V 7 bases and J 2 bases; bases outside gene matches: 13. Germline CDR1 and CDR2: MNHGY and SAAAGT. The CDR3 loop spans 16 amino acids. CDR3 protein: CASILGGTILQETQYF. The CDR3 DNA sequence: TGTGCCAGCATCCTAGGTGGGACTATACTACAAGAGACCCAGTACTTC.

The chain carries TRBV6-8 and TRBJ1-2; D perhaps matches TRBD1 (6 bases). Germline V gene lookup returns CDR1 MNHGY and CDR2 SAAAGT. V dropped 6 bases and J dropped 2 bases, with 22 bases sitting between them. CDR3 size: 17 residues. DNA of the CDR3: TGTGCCAGCAGCCAGGGAAGACCCGGACAGATCAACTATGGCTACACCTTC. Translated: CASSQGRPGQINYGYTF.

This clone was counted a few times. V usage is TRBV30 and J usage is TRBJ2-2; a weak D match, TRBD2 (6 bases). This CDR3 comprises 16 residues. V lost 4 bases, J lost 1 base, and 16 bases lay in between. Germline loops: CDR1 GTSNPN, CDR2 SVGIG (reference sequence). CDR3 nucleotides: TGTGCCTGGAAACCCGGGACTGTCGGGAACACCGGGGAGCTGTTTTTT. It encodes CAWKPGTVGNTGELFF.

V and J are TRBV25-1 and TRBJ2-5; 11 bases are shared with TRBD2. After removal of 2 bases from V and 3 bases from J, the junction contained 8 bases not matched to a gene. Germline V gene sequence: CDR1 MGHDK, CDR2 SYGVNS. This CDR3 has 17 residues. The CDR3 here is CASSETPKLAGEETQYF. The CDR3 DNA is TGTGCCAGCAGTGAAACCCCCAAACTAGCGGGAGAAGAGACCCAGTACTTC.

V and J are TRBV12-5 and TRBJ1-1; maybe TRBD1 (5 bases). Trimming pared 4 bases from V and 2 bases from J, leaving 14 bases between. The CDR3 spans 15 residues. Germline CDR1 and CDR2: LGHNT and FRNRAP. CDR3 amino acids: CASGSGGQRNTEAFF. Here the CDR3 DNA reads TGTGCTAGTGGTTCGGGGGGTCAGAGAAACACTGAAGCTTTCTTT.

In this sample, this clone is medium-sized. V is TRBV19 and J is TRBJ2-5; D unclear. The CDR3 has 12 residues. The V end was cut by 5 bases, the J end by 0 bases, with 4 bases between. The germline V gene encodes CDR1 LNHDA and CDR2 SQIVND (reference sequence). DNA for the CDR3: TGTGCCAGTAGTTGGGACCAAGAGACCCAGTACTTC. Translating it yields CASSWDQETQYF.

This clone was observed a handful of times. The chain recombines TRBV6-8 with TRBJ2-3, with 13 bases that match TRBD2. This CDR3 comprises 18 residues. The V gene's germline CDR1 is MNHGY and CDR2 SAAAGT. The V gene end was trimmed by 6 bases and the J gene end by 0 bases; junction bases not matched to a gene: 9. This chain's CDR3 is CASSISGLAGTSTDTQYF. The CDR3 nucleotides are TGTGCCAGCAGCATATCGGGACTAGCGGGAACTAGCACAGATACGCAGTATTTT.

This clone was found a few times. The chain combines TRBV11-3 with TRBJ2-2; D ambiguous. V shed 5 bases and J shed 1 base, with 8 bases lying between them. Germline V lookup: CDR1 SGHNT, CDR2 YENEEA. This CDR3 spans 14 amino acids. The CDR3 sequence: CASSLRRNTGELFF. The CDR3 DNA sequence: TGTGCCAGCAGCCTGAGAAGGAACACCGGGGAGCTGTTTTTT.

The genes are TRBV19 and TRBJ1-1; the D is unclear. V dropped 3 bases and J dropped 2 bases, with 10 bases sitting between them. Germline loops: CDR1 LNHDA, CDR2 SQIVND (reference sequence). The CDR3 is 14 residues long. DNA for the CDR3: TGTGCCAGTAGTATTGAAGGCACAAACACTGAAGCTTTCTTT. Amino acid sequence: CASSIEGTNTEAFF.

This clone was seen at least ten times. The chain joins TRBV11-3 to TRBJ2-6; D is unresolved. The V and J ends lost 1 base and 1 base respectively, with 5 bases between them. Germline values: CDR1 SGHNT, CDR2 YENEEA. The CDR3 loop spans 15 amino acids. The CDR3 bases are TGTGCCAGCAGCTTAGTGTCGTCTGGGGCCAACGTCCTGACTTTC. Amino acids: CASSLVSSGANVLTF.

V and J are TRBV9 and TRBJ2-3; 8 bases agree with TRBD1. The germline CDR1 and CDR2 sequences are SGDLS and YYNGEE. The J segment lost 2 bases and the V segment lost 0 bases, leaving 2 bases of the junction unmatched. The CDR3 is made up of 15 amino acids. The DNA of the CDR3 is TGTGCCAGCAGCGTAGAGGGACAGGTCACAGATACGCAGTATTTT. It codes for CASSVEGQVTDTQYF. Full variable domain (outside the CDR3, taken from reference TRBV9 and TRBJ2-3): DSGVTQTPKHLITATGQRVTLRCSPRSGDLSVYWYQQSLDQGLQFLIQYYNGEERAKGNILERFSAQQFPDLHSELNLSSLELGDSALYFCASSVEGQVTDTQYFGPGTRLTVL.

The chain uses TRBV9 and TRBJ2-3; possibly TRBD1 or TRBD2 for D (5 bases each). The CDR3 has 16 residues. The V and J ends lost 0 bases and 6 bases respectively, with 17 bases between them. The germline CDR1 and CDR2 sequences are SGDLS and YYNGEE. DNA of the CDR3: TGTGCCAGCAGCGTAGGGGACCCTAGGCTGACTGATACGCAGTATTTT. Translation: CASSVGDPRLTDTQYF.

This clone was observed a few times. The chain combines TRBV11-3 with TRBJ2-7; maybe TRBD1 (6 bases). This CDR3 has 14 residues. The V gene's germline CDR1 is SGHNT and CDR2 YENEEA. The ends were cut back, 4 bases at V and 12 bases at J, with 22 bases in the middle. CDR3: CASSSTGLPTGAYF. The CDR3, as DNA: TGTGCCAGCAGCTCTACAGGGCTCCCTACAGGCGCGTACTTC.

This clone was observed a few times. For the CDR3, the DNA is TGTGCCAGCAGTCCCCGGACCGGCTCCTACGAGCAGTACTTC. Translation: CASSPRTGSYEQYF. The rearrangement joins TRBV9 to TRBJ2-7; the D is unclear. The V end lost 5 bases, the J end lost 0 bases, and 12 bases lay between the germline ends. The CDR3 has 14 residues. Germline V gene data show CDR1 as SGDLS and CDR2 as YYNGEE.

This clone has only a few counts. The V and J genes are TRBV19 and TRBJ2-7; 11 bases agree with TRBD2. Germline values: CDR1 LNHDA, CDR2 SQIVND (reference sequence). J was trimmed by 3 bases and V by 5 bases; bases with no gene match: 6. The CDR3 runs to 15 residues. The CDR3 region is CASSLGTSGNYEQYF. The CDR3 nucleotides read TGTGCCAGTAGTCTAGGGACTAGCGGAAACTACGAGCAGTACTTC.

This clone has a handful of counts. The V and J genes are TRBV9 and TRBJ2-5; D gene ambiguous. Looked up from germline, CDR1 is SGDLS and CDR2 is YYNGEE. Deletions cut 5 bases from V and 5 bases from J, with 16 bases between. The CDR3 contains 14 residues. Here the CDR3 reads CASSDRVARETQYF. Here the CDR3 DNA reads TGTGCCAGCAGTGACCGGGTAGCCCGGGAGACCCAGTACTTC.

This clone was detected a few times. The CDR3 nucleotides read TGCAGCGTGGCGACAGTAACCGGCGAGCAGTACTTC. Translated: CSVATVTGEQYF. The rearrangement uses TRBV29-1 and TRBJ2-7; D perhaps matches TRBD1 (5 bases). Trimming left V 6 bases short and J 6 bases short, with 15 bases between. CDR1 SQVTM and CDR2 ANQGSEA come from the germline V gene. The CDR3 runs to 12 residues.

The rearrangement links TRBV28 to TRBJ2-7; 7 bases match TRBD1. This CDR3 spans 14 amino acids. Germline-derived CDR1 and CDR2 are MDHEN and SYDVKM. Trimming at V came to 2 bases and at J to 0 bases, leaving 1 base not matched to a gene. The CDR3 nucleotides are TGTGCCAGCAGTTTAGGACAGGCCTCCTACGAGCAGTACTTC. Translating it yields CASSLGQASYEQYF.

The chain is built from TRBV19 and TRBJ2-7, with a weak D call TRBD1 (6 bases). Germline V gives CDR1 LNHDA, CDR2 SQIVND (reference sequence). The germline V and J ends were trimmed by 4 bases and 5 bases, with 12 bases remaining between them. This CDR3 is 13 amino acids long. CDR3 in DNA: TGTGCCAGTAGTACAACAGGGTTCCACGAGCAGTACTTC. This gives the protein CASSTTGFHEQYF.

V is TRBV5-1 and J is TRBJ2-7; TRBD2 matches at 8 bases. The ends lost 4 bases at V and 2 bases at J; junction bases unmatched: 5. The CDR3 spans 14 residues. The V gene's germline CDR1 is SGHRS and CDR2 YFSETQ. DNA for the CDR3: TGCGCCAGCAGCATGAGCGGGGGCACCTACGAGCAGTACTTC. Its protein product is CASSMSGGTYEQYF.

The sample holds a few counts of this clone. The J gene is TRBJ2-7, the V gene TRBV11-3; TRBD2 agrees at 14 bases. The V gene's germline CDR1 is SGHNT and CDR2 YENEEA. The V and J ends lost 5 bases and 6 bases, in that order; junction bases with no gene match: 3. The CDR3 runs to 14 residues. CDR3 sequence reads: CASSAGLAGVEQYF. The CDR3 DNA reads TGTGCCAGCAGCGCGGGACTAGCGGGAGTCGAGCAGTACTTC.

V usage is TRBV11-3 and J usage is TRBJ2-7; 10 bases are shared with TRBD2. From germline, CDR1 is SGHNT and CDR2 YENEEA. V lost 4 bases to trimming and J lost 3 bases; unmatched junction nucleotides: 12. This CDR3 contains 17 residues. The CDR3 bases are TGTGCCAGCAGCTCAAGCGGGGGGGCTGGTTCGGGCTACGAGCAGTACTTC. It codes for CASSSSGGAGSGYEQYF.